This passage covers 2 T cell receptor beta chains from one sample sequenced in a study of blood T cell repertoires in COVID-19. This table comes from immunoSEQ multiplex PCR, and its TCRdb copy is limited to in-frame clones, with some not included. Among roughly 71,000 clones listed, 86% were seen once. The specimen sequenced was peripheral blood. These receptors originate from a man aged 25 to 45 with acute or convalescent COVID-19.

In its sample, this clone was seen once. This chain uses TRBV5-4 with TRBJ2-2; TRBD2 aligns across 14 bases. The CDR3 is 17 residues long. Trimming cost V 4 bases and J 4 bases; bases outside gene matches: 6. CDR1 is SGHNT and CDR2 is YYREEE in the germline V gene (reference sequence). CDR3 coding DNA: TGTGCCAGCAGCCCCGGGACTAGCGGGAGAGGCACCGGGGAGCTGTTTTTT. Encoded protein: CASSPGTSGRGTGELFF.

The chain combines TRBV11-2 with TRBJ1-6; 7 nucleotides align to TRBD1. After removal of 1 base from V and 4 bases from J, the junction contained 4 bases not matched to a gene. CDR1 is SGHAT, CDR2 FQNNGV, per germline. This CDR3 spans 16 amino acids. The CDR3 DNA sequence: TGTGCCAGCAGCTTAGCTGGGACAGCTTATAATTCACCCCTCCACTTT. Protein sequence: CASSLAGTAYNSPLHF.